This passage covers 22 T cell receptor beta chains from one sample sequenced in a study of blood T cell repertoires in COVID-19. Repertoires were generated with immunoSEQ multiplex PCR, while TCRdb's copy carries only in-frame clones and drops some. The sample holds 150,000 to 200,000 clones; 85% are singletons and the top ten take 3.3%. Material for sequencing was peripheral blood. Source of these receptors: a human donor with acute or convalescent COVID-19. The donor label of this sample is uncertain.

The chain carries TRBV13 and TRBJ1-1; D perhaps matches TRBD1 (6 bases). The germline V gene has CDR1 PRHDT and CDR2 FYEKMQ (reference sequence). Deletions cut 4 bases from V and 0 bases from J, with 12 bases between. This CDR3 comprises 15 residues. The CDR3 sequence: CASSSWTAMNTEAFF. Here the CDR3 DNA reads TGTGCCAGCAGCTCCTGGACAGCTATGAACACTGAAGCTTTCTTT.

The chain links TRBV2 to TRBJ1-2; TRBD1 matches at 7 bases. The CDR3 is 13 residues long. Per germline, CDR1 SNHLY and CDR2 FYNNEI. The V segment lost 10 bases and the J segment 0 bases; nucleotides outside the gene matches: 5. In DNA form, the CDR3 reads TGTGCCATCCGGGACAGATCTAACTATGGCTACACCTTC. This translates into CAIRDRSNYGYTF.

The gene calls are TRBV3-1 (or the pseudogene TRBV3-2) and TRBJ2-1; 10 bases match TRBD2. CDR3 length: 20 amino acids. Losses at the gene ends were 0 bases for V and 9 bases for J; bases not matched to a gene: 20. Germline CDR1 is LGHDT and CDR2 is YNNKEL (reference sequence). Here the CDR3 DNA reads TGTGCCAGCAGCCAAGATTTCTCTTTCGTGCCAGCGGGGGGGCTAGGTGAGCAGTTCTTC. It yields the protein CASSQDFSFVPAGGLGEQFF.

This clone was detected a few times. This chain connects TRBV2 to TRBJ1-5; the match to TRBD1 covers 8 bases. CDR1 and CDR2 from the germline V gene are SNHLY and FYNNEI. The CDR3 runs 16 residues. V shed 7 bases, J shed 2 bases, and the junction held 10 bases outside the gene matches. The CDR3 DNA sequence: TGTGCCAGCAACGGGGATCAGGGGGCACGCAATCAGCCCCAGCATTTT. Protein sequence: CASNGDQGARNQPQHF.

V usage is TRBV28 and J usage is TRBJ2-7, with 9 bases that match TRBD1. CDR1 MDHEN and CDR2 SYDVKM come from the germline V gene. The CDR3 totals 15 residues. The ends lost 3 bases at V and 2 bases at J; junction bases unmatched: 5. CDR3: CASSFAGTGTYEQYF. The CDR3 DNA follows: TGTGCCAGCAGTTTCGCCGGGACAGGGACCTACGAGCAGTACTTC.

The rearrangement uses TRBV5-6 and TRBJ2-3, with D possibly matching TRBD2 (5 bases). The V gene's germline CDR1 is SGHDT and CDR2 YYEEEE. V lost 1 base and J 1 base, leaving 10 bases between the germline ends. The CDR3 covers 15 residues. DNA of the CDR3: TGTGCCAGCAGCTTGCTCACTAGTGGCACAGATACGCAGTATTTT. Translating it yields CASSLLTSGTDTQYF.

The chain's CDR3 is CASSQDGSSNQPQHF. In DNA, the CDR3 is TGCGCCAGCAGTCAAGACGGGAGTAGCAATCAGCCCCAGCATTTT. J is TRBJ1-5 and V is TRBV5-1, with D uncertain. V was trimmed by 5 bases and J by 0 bases, leaving 12 bases between them. The germline gives CDR1 SGHRS, CDR2 YFSETQ. CDR3 length equals 15 residues.

The CDR3 loop is CASSYREGGLEQYF. CDR3 bases: TGTGCCAGCAGTTACCGCGAAGGAGGGCTCGAGCAGTACTTC. The chain joins TRBV6-6 to TRBJ2-7, with a possible D match to TRBD2 (6 bases). CDR1 and CDR2 from the germline V gene are MNHNY and SVGAGI (reference sequence). The length of the CDR3 is 14 residues. Trimming cost V 2 bases and J 6 bases, with 14 bases left between them.

This rearrangement joins TRBV5-1 to TRBJ1-2; 8 bases are a match to TRBD1. With V trimmed by 2 bases and J by 5 bases, 5 bases remained unmatched. The CDR3 runs 14 residues. Germline V gene data show CDR1 as SGHRS and CDR2 as YFSETQ. In DNA, the CDR3 is TGCGCCAGCAGCTTACAGGGGGACAGGTATGGCTACACCTTC. It specifies CASSLQGDRYGYTF.

The chain carries TRBV6-5 and TRBJ1-1, with 9 bases fitting TRBD1. Looked up from germline, CDR1 is MNHEY and CDR2 is SVGAGI. The CDR3 sequence is 14 residues long. V trimming: 5 bases; J trimming: 2 bases; junction bases outside the gene matches: 3. CDR3 amino acids: CASSPDRGNTEAFF. The CDR3 nucleotides are TGTGCCAGCAGTCCGGACAGGGGAAACACTGAAGCTTTCTTT.

The rearrangement links TRBV2 to TRBJ2-2; a weak D match, TRBD1 (6 bases). Looked up from germline, CDR1 is SNHLY and CDR2 is FYNNEI. This CDR3 spans 15 amino acids. Between the trimmed V and J ends, which lost 7 bases and 2 bases, there was a span of 14 bases. The CDR3 DNA reads TGTGCCAGCACCTACAGGGAAGTAAACACCGGGGAGCTGTTTTTT. Translated: CASTYREVNTGELFF.

This chain links TRBV18 with TRBJ1-1; 7 bases line up with TRBD1. The CDR3 spans 15 residues. V trimming: 6 bases; J trimming: 0 bases; junction bases outside the gene matches: 7. Germline V gene lookup returns CDR1 KGHSH and CDR2 LQKENI. The DNA for the CDR3 is TGTGCCAGCTCCCACGGACAGGACTTGAACACTGAAGCTTTCTTT. It yields the protein CASSHGQDLNTEAFF.

Concerning this clone itself: One end of the junction does not line up with germline, which may come from a read error. The chain joins TRBV13 to TRBJ1-2, with D perhaps TRBD1 (6 bases). Per germline, CDR1 PRHDT and CDR2 FYEKMQ (reference sequence). CDR3 length equals 16 residues. Here the CDR3 reads CASSLEGDTAEHGYTF. As DNA, the CDR3 is TGTGCCAGCAGCTTAGAGGGGGACACGGCGGAACATGGGTACACCTTC.

The chain links TRBV7-2 to TRBJ1-2, with D uncertain. The ends were cut back, 2 bases at V and 6 bases at J, with 13 bases in the middle. The CDR3 totals 14 residues. Germline loops: CDR1 SGHTA, CDR2 FQGNSA. The CDR3 DNA reads TGTGCCAGCAGCTTATATGGTTCCCCGGATGGCTACACCTTC. This translates into CASSLYGSPDGYTF.

This chain uses TRBV7-8 with TRBJ1-1; D remains ambiguous. CDR3 length equals 15 residues. CDR1 and CDR2 (germline): SGHVS, FQNEAQ. Trimming stripped 5 bases from V and 3 bases from J, with 16 bases between. CDR3 sequence (DNA): TGTGCCAGCAGCCCCGAGGGAGGAGGACACACTGAAGCTTTCTTT. This codes for CASSPEGGGHTEAFF.

The chain employs TRBV15 and TRBJ1-6; D uncertain. The CDR3 extends over 16 amino acids. Germline CDR1 is LNHNV and CDR2 is YYDKDF (reference sequence). V was clipped by 0 bases and J by 10 bases, with 16 bases between them. The CDR3 DNA follows: TGTGCCACCAGCAGAGAGAGCCATGCATCACGGTCACCCCTCCACTTT. It yields the protein CATSRESHASRSPLHF.

The gene calls are TRBV6-5 and TRBJ2-3; 9 positions match TRBD2. Germline CDR1 reads MNHEY; CDR2 reads SVGAGI. The V and J ends lost 4 bases and 6 bases, in that order; junction bases with no gene match: 5. The CDR3 contains 14 residues. The CDR3 spells CASSFSGGGDTQYF. The CDR3 bases are TGTGCCAGCAGTTTTAGCGGGGGAGGGGATACGCAGTATTTT.

The chain recombines TRBV19 with TRBJ1-5; D is uncertain. Looked up from germline, CDR1 is LNHDA and CDR2 is SQIVND (reference sequence). The CDR3 is 15 amino acids. Trimming left V 3 bases short and J 1 base short, with 10 bases between. CDR3 DNA: TGTGCCAGTAGTATCGACTCCTCCAGCAATCAGCCCCAGCATTTT. Its translation: CASSIDSSSNQPQHF.

The chain uses TRBV5-1 and TRBJ2-1, with unresolved D. Trimming left V 3 bases short and J 0 bases short, with 7 bases between. CDR1 and CDR2 from the germline V gene are SGHRS and YFSETQ. The CDR3 covers 14 residues. The CDR3 nucleotides read TGCGCCAGCAGCTCCGGTAGCTCCTACAATGAGCAGTTCTTC. It specifies CASSSGSSYNEQFF.

The V call is TRBV5-1, the J call TRBJ1-1; D is perhaps TRBD1 (6 bases). The germline gives CDR1 SGHRS, CDR2 YFSETQ. Trimming took off 4 bases at V and 7 bases at J, with 17 bases between the two ends. The CDR3 consists of 14 residues. The chain's CDR3 is CASSPEIRGYEAFF. The DNA for the CDR3 is TGCGCCAGCAGCCCGGAGATCAGGGGTTATGAAGCTTTCTTT.

The J gene is TRBJ2-3, the V gene TRBV24-1; TRBD2 agrees at 9 bases. Germline V CDR1 and CDR2: KGHDR, SFDVKD. Trimming took 5 bases from V and 7 from J; bases not matched to a gene: 9. This CDR3 spans 15 amino acids. The CDR3 region is CATSVGRGGLNTQYF. The CDR3 DNA follows: TGTGCCACCAGTGTAGGGCGGGGGGGCCTCAATACGCAGTATTTT.

In DNA, the CDR3 is TGTGCCAGCGAGGACCCGCTCGGGGGCAATCAGCCCCAGCATTTT. This sequence encodes CASEDPLGGNQPQHF. The rearrangement links TRBV19 to TRBJ1-5; D is ambiguous. CDR1 and CDR2 from the germline V gene are LNHDA and SQIVND (reference sequence). V lost 9 bases and J 2 bases, leaving 17 bases between the germline ends. The CDR3 totals 15 residues. The whole variable domain, remainder taken from reference TRBV19 and TRBJ1-5, is DGGITQSPKYLFRKEGQNVTLSCEQNLNHDAMYWYRQDPGQGLRLIYYSQIVNDFQKGDIAEGYSVSREKKESFPLTVTSAQKNPTAFYLCASEDPLGGNQPQHFGDGTRLSIL.